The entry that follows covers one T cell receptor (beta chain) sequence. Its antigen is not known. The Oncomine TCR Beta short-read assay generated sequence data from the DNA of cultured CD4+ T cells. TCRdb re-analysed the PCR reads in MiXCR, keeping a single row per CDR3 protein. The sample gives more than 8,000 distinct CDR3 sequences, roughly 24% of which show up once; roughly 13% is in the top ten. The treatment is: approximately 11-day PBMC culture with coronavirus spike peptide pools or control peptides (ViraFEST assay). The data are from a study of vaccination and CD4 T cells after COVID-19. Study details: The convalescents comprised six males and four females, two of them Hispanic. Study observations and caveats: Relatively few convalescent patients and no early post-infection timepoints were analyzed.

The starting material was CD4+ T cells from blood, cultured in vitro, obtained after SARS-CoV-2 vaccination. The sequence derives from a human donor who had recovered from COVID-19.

DNA of the CDR3: TGTGCCAGTCAGACCAGGGTTAGCAATCAGCCCCAGCATTTT. Its protein is CASQTRVSNQPQHF. The rearrangement uses TRBV19 and TRBJ1-5; D is perhaps TRBD1 (5 bases). The germline V gene has CDR1 LNHDA and CDR2 SQIVND (reference sequence). V lost 8 bases to trimming and J lost 0 bases, with 11 bases between them. CDR3 length equals 14 residues.